This entry features one T cell receptor beta chain sequence. This record belongs to a study of blood T cell repertoires in COVID-19. Germline CDR1 and CDR2: SNHLY and FYNNEI. With 5 bases clipped from V and 8 bases from J, the junction kept 8 bases outside the gene matches. This CDR3 spans 13 amino acids. As handled by the study authors: By means of reference gene primer amplification, nucleated cell counts were estimated. Sequenced by immunoSEQ multiplex PCR; TCRdb stores in-frame clones only, minus some. V and J calls plus clone size are reproduced from that table; the DNA served to infer D and trimming. The table includes roughly 290,000 clones, 85% to 90% detected once.

The TCR comes from a man aged 25-45 years with acute or convalescent COVID-19. The chain joins TRBV2 to TRBJ1-2; 7 bases line up with TRBD1. The sequenced sample was peripheral blood. CDR3 in amino acids: CASSLEQGIGYTF. The DNA of the CDR3 is TGTGCCAGCAGTCTCGAACAGGGGATAGGCTACACCTTC. Filled out from reference TRBV2 and TRBJ1-2, the complete variable domain reads EPEVTQTPSHQVTQMGQEVILRCVPISNHLYFYWYRQILGQKVEFLVSFYNNEISEKSEIFDDQFSVERPDGSNFTLKIRSTKLEDSAMYFCASSLEQGIGYTFGSGTRLTVV.